The clone carrying this T cell receptor (beta chain) was seen repeatedly, ten times or more. From the RACE reads, TCRdb called clonotypes with MiXCR, one entry per CDR3 protein. Among approximately 260,000 distinct CDR3 sequences listed, around 9.3% were seen once. The data are from a study of human T cells and chemical hapten exposure. Time point noted: pre-sensitization, week 0. Treatment denoted: therapeutic diphenylcyclopropenone sensitization with weekly scalp DPC. Trimming took 6 bases from V and 0 from J; bases not matched to a gene: 4. The CDR3 loop spans 16 amino acids. Looked up from germline, CDR1 is SNHLY and CDR2 is FYNNEI.

This sequence originates from a woman in her thirties or forties with alopecia areata. Some clones in this sample may be carry-over from other donors' samples. The chain employs TRBV2 and TRBJ2-4, with TRBD2 matching over 11 bases. The sequenced sample was whole blood, obtained in connection with sensitization to the hapten diphenylcyclopropenone (DPC). Written as DNA, the CDR3 is TGTGCCAGCAGAGCGGGACTAGCGGTAGCCAAAAACATTCAGTACTTC. This gives the protein CASRAGLAVAKNIQYF.